The rows below give T cell receptor beta chains drawn from one sample of a study of PD-L1 blockade in urothelial cancer. The protocol was immunoSEQ multiplex PCR, while the TCRdb copy is restricted to in-frame clones and leaves out a portion. Here the sample spans about 49,000 clones, approximately 85% being singletons. The sample consisted of PBMCs, taken around atezolizumab (anti-PD-L1) treatment. Receptor source: a man in his 70s with urothelial cancer. Each CDR3 is given with its conserved first and last residue. D genes are given only for firm matches. Rows may omit the clone size; those that give it use once, few, many or a size class.

V gene	D gene	clone size	J gene	CDR3 DNA	CDR3 protein
TRBV5-6	-	-	TRBJ2-1	TGTGCCAGCAGATCCCGGAGGTCCTCCTACAATGAGCAGTTCTTC	CASRSRRSSYNEQFF
TRBV5-1	-	few	TRBJ2-1	TGCGCCAGCAGCTTCGACAGGAGTTACAATGAGCAGTTCTTC	CASSFDRSYNEQFF
TRBV27	TRBD1	-	TRBJ2-7	TGTGCCAGCGGGTTCGGGACAGGGGGCTACGAGCAGTACTTC	CASGFGTGGYEQYF
TRBV5-4	-	-	TRBJ1-5	TGTGCCAGCAGCTTGGGGGGGGTTGGCAGCAATCAGCCCCAGCATTTT	CASSLGGVGSNQPQHF
TRBV7-3	TRBD2	-	TRBJ2-7	TGTGCCAGCAGCCCCGCGGGACTAGCGCGCTACGAGCAGTACTTC	CASSPAGLARYEQYF
TRBV7-9	-	few	TRBJ2-7	TGTGCCAGCAGCCTAATGACTCGAGAGCAGTACTTC	CASSLMTREQYF
TRBV5-1	TRBD1	few	TRBJ2-3	TGCGCCAGCAGCCTCGGACAGGACACAGATACGCAGTATTTT	CASSLGQDTDTQYF
TRBV5-6	-	-	TRBJ2-5	TGTGCCAGCAGCACCGCAGGGTTTTCGGGGACCCAGTACTTC	CASSTAGFSGTQYF
TRBV10-1	TRBD1	-	TRBJ1-1	TGCGCCAGCAGTGATTGGACAGGGTCGGGTACTGAAGCTTTCTTT	CASSDWTGSGTEAFF
TRBV28	TRBD2	-	TRBJ2-1	TGTGCCAGCAGTTCTCCGGGACTAGCGGGAGGTGGGAATGAGCAGTTCTTC	CASSSPGLAGGGNEQFF
TRBV5-1	-	-	TRBJ1-4	TGCGCCAGCAGCGGTCAGGGTGCAACTAATGAAAAACTGTTTTTT	CASSGQGATNEKLFF
TRBV28	-	-	TRBJ2-3	TGTGCCAGCAGTCTTCAATACACCCCTCCTACAGATACGCAGTATTTT	CASSLQYTPPTDTQYF
TRBV7-9	-	few	TRBJ2-1	TGTGCCAGCAGATTCCAGGGGCCGAGCTCCTACAATGAGCAGTTCTTC	CASRFQGPSSYNEQFF
TRBV5-8	-	-	TRBJ1-5	TGTGCCAGCAGCTGGGGGACTTGGAGCAATCAGCCCCAGCATTTT	CASSWGTWSNQPQHF
TRBV28	TRBD1	-	TRBJ2-1	TGTGCCAGCAGTCCGACGGGACAGGGATCGGTAGTTCCCTCGGACTACAATGAGCAGTTCTTC	CASSPTGQGSVVPSDYNEQFF
TRBV9	TRBD2	-	TRBJ2-2	TGTGCCAGCAGCTTAACCGCGAGCGGGAAGAACACCGGGGAGCTGTTTTTT	CASSLTASGKNTGELFF
TRBV13	TRBD1	-	TRBJ2-7	TGTGCCAGCAGCCTGGCCGGGACAGGGAACCACGAGCAGTACTTC	CASSLAGTGNHEQYF
TRBV28	-	few	TRBJ2-7	TGTGCCAGCAGTCCCTTATCCTACGAGCAGTACTTC	CASSPLSYEQYF
TRBV5-6	TRBD1	-	TRBJ1-1	TGTGCCAGCAGCTTTGTTACAGGGGGTAACACTGAAGCTTTCTTT	CASSFVTGGNTEAFF
TRBV19	TRBD1	-	TRBJ1-5	TGTGCCAGTAGCTCTACAGGGGGCAATCAGCCCCAGCATTTT	CASSSTGGNQPQHF
TRBV15	-	few	TRBJ2-1	TGTGCCACCAGCAGTGGGACTCGGAAGCAGTTCTTC	CATSSGTRKQFF
TRBV28	-	-	TRBJ1-1	TGTGCCAGCAGTTCTGCGGGGTGGAGCACTGAAGCTTTCTTT	CASSSAGWSTEAFF
TRBV27	-	-	TRBJ2-7	TGTGCCAGCAGCACCCCCTCGGCGGGAAGGGAGAACGAGCAGTACTTC	CASSTPSAGRENEQYF
TRBV25-1	TRBD2	-	TRBJ2-1	TGTGCCAGCAGCCCCGGACTAGCAAATGAGCAGTTCTTC	CASSPGLANEQFF
TRBV7-2	TRBD2	-	TRBJ2-7	TGTGCCAGCAGCTTAGCGGCTAGCGGGGGTGAGCAGTACTTC	CASSLAASGGEQYF
TRBV5-6	TRBD2	-	TRBJ2-7	TGTGCCAGCAGCCCCTGGGGGGGATTCTCCTACGAGCAGTACTTC	CASSPWGGFSYEQYF
TRBV2	TRBD2	-	TRBJ2-1	TGTGCCAGCAGCGAGGGACTAAACAATGAGCAGTTCTTC	CASSEGLNNEQFF
TRBV30	-	-	TRBJ1-5	TGTGCTCGGGGAGGTGGAAAAGGTCCTAGCAATCAGCCCCAGCATTTT	CARGGGKGPSNQPQHF
TRBV5-1	-	-	TRBJ2-3	TGCGCCAGCATCCAGGACTCAACTAGCACAGATACGCAGTATTTT	CASIQDSTSTDTQYF
TRBV13	-	-	TRBJ2-7	TGTGCCAGCAGCTTAGGTTACAGCTCCTACGAGCAGTACTTC	CASSLGYSSYEQYF
TRBV28	-	-	TRBJ1-2	TGTGCCAGCAGTTCGGGTTGGGCTTCAGGGATCGGCTATGGCTACACCTTC	CASSSGWASGIGYGYTF
TRBV30	TRBD1	-	TRBJ1-4	TGTGCCTGTCCCTCTTCAGGGGGCGGTGAAAAACTGTTTTTT	CACPSSGGGEKLFF
TRBV18	TRBD1	-	TRBJ2-1	TGTGCCAGCTCACCACCGGGACAGGGGGCAAATGAGCAGTTCTTC	CASSPPGQGANEQFF
TRBV11-2	TRBD1	-	TRBJ2-5	TGTGCCAGCAGCTCGACCCCTGACAGGGCTCAAGAGACCCAGTACTTC	CASSSTPDRAQETQYF
TRBV11-2	-	-	TRBJ2-7	TGTGCCAGCAGCTTAGGCGGGGAGGACGAGCAGTACTTC	CASSLGGEDEQYF
TRBV28	TRBD1	few	TRBJ2-5	TGTGCCAGCAGCCTGGACAGGCTTCGGGAGACCCAGTACTTC	CASSLDRLRETQYF
TRBV11-2	-	few	TRBJ2-5	TGTGCCAGCAGCCCGAATACAGGGAACCAAGAGACCCAGTACTTC	CASSPNTGNQETQYF
TRBV6-6	TRBD1	-	TRBJ2-2	TGTGCCAGCACCGACAGGGGCGTCACCGGGGAGCTGTTTTTT	CASTDRGVTGELFF
TRBV7-9	TRBD1	-	TRBJ1-1	TGTGCCAGCAGCGAATTCCGGGACAGGGACACTGAAGCTTTCTTT	CASSEFRDRDTEAFF
TRBV28	TRBD1	-	TRBJ2-7	TGTGCCAGCACCTCTAGGGACAGACACTCCTACGAGCAGTACTTC	CASTSRDRHSYEQYF
TRBV10-2	TRBD1	-	TRBJ2-7	TGCGCCAGCAGTGACCGGACAGGGGGCCAATACGAGCAGTACTTC	CASSDRTGGQYEQYF
TRBV5-1	-	-	TRBJ2-3	TGCGCCAGCAGCCCCGAGGGAGATACGCAGTATTTT	CASSPEGDTQYF
TRBV7-3	-	-	TRBJ1-1	TGTGCCAGCAGCCTTCAGGGAATGAACACTGAAGCTTTCTTT	CASSLQGMNTEAFF
TRBV5-1	-	-	TRBJ1-1	TGCGCCAGCAGCTTCGGGGGGAACACTGAAGCTTTCTTT	CASSFGGNTEAFF
TRBV10-3	TRBD1	-	TRBJ1-1	TGTGCCATCAGTGAGTCAACAGGGGTACAGAACACTGAAGCTTTCTTT	CAISESTGVQNTEAFF
TRBV18	TRBD1	-	TRBJ2-2	TGTGCCAGCTCAAAGGGACAGGGACTCACCGGGGAGCTGTTTTTT	CASSKGQGLTGELFF
TRBV28	-	-	TRBJ2-5	TGTGCCAGCATCCCAATCGGGGTAGGGGAGACCCAGTACTTC	CASIPIGVGETQYF
TRBV5-5	-	once	TRBJ2-7	TGTGCCAGCAGCTTGGACGGCAGGACCTACGAGCAGTACTTC	CASSLDGRTYEQYF
TRBV2	-	once	TRBJ1-5	TGTGCCAGCAGTTACAATCAGCCCCAGCATTTT	CASSYNQPQHF
TRBV28	TRBD2	-	TRBJ2-1	TGTGCCAGCAGTTTACTGAGCGGGAGGGGGTTGCATGAGCAGTTCTTC	CASSLLSGRGLHEQFF
TRBV18	TRBD1	-	TRBJ2-7	TGTGCCAGCTCACCACCTTCGCGACAGGGGAACGAGCAGTACTTC	CASSPPSRQGNEQYF
TRBV19	TRBD2	once	TRBJ2-1	TGTGCCAGTAAACAGCGGGAGCAACGGAATGAGCAGTTCTTC	CASKQREQRNEQFF
TRBV7-9	TRBD1	-	TRBJ2-7	TGTGCCAGTGCACAGGGGCGCTTGAGCTCCTACGAGCAGTACTTC	CASAQGRLSSYEQYF
TRBV4-1	-	-	TRBJ2-3	TGCGCCAGCAGCCAAGGCCGGGACACAGATACGCAGTATTTT	CASSQGRDTDTQYF
TRBV2	-	-	TRBJ1-2	TGTGCCAGCAGTGTACAGGAATGGGATGGCTACACCTTC	CASSVQEWDGYTF
TRBV4-1	-	-	TRBJ2-2	TGCGCCAGCAGCCAAGAGAGGCTAGCGACCGGGGAGCTGTTTTTT	CASSQERLATGELFF
TRBV20-1	-	-	TRBJ2-7	TGCAGTGCTCAGCAGGCCTACGAGCAGTACTTC	CSAQQAYEQYF
TRBV5-1	TRBD1	-	TRBJ1-4	TGCGCCAGCAGCTTGGGTTCGGGACAGTCAGGTGAAAAACTGTTTTTT	CASSLGSGQSGEKLFF
TRBV28	-	-	TRBJ2-5	TGTGCCAGCAGTTTAGGGGGGGCGGAGGAGACCCAGTACTTC	CASSLGGAEETQYF